The clone carrying this TCR beta chain was detected only a few times. The antigen is not known. The sample is drawn from a study of T-cell memory formation after mild COVID-19. For the study at large: TCR clusters were mostly donor specific.

A 5'RACE reaction primed in the constant segment made cDNA libraries of TCR alpha and TCR beta, and these carried sample barcodes and UMIs. Each CDR3 protein is one row after TCRdb ran MiXCR on the 5' RACE reads. The sample shows approximately 260,000 distinct CDR3 sequences, about a sixth of them seen only once. Whole-study findings and limits: Shrinking CD4+ clones were chiefly CM and EM; CD8+ ones were chiefly EMRA. Clones shrinking between day 15 and 85 showed a balanced CD4/CD8 split, and those that grew later tilted toward CD4+.

Germline V gives CDR1 SEHNR, CDR2 FQNEAQ (reference sequence). The CDR3 covers 13 residues. V was pared by 7 bases and J by 1 base, with 10 bases between. The clonotype originates from a man aged 18 to 29 who had mild COVID-19 (a few samples of this study predate the infection). Cell type and time point are not known. The chain has TRBV7-9 and TRBJ2-5; D not resolved. Material for sequencing was PBMCs or a T cell subset sorted from them (not recorded which). DNA for the CDR3: TGTGCCAGCATCAGGAGCCTCCAAGAGACCCAGTACTTC. Translated: CASIRSLQETQYF. Complete variable domain (other parts from reference TRBV7-9 and TRBJ2-5): DTGVSQNPRHKITKRGQNVTFRCDPISEHNRLYWYRQTLGQGPEFLTYFQNEAQLEKSRLLSDRFSAERPKGSFSTLEIQRTEQGDSAMYLCASIRSLQETQYFGPGTRLLVL.